Below, 6 T cell receptor beta chains from the same sample are listed, as sequenced in a study of blood T cell repertoires in COVID-19. Here immunoSEQ multiplex PCR was the method, and the copy in TCRdb shows in-frame clones only, minus some. Among about 200,000 clones listed, around three quarters were seen once. Sequencing was performed on peripheral blood. These receptors were taken from a woman aged 70 to 79 with acute or convalescent COVID-19.

The V and J genes are TRBV10-3 and TRBJ1-2; the match to TRBD1 covers 8 bases. From germline, CDR1 is ENHRY and CDR2 SYGVKD. CDR3 size: 13 residues. The V and J ends lost 8 bases and 8 bases, in that order; junction bases with no gene match: 10. The CDR3 DNA reads as TGTGCCATCCTCAAGGACAGGGATGACGGCTACACCTTC. Translation: CAILKDRDDGYTF.

This rearrangement joins TRBV27 to TRBJ1-6, with TRBD1 as a possible D gene (5 bases). V lost 1 base and J 0 bases, leaving 13 bases between the germline ends. The CDR3 totals 18 residues. From germline, CDR1 is MNHEY and CDR2 SMNVEV (reference sequence). In DNA form, the CDR3 reads TGTGCCAGCAGTTTATGGTCAGGGTTGGGCTCCTATAATTCACCCCTCCACTTT. Protein: CASSLWSGLGSYNSPLHF.

V usage is TRBV30 and J usage is TRBJ1-5; D call uncertain. The CDR3 contains 12 residues. Trimming shortened V by 5 bases and J by 1 base, and 6 bases separated the two germline ends. CDR1 GTSNPN and CDR2 SVGIG come from the germline V gene (reference sequence). The CDR3 DNA follows: TGTGCCTGGGGGGAGAGCAATCAGCCCCAGCATTTT. It is translated as CAWGESNQPQHF.

This sequence joins TRBV5-1 and TRBJ2-7; 10 bases map to TRBD1. With 2 bases clipped from V and 1 base from J, the junction kept 12 bases outside the gene matches. The CDR3 covers 18 residues. The germline V gene has CDR1 SGHRS and CDR2 YFSETQ. The CDR3 protein is CASSLRDRGQDPSYEQYF. CDR3 nucleotides: TGCGCCAGCAGCTTACGGGACAGGGGACAAGACCCATCCTACGAGCAGTACTTC.

The chain couples TRBV7-9 to TRBJ2-3, with D perhaps TRBD1 (5 bases). The V gene lost 8 bases and the J gene lost 2 bases, with 14 bases spanning the gap. Germline assignment: CDR1 SEHNR and CDR2 FQNEAQ (reference sequence). The CDR3 length is 14 residues. In DNA form, the CDR3 reads TGTGCCAGCGCTCCGCGACAGATCACAGATACGCAGTATTTT. This codes for CASAPRQITDTQYF. The full variable domain, in which reference TRBV7-9 and TRBJ2-3 provide the parts outside the CDR3, is DTGVSQNPRHKITKRGQNVTFRCDPISEHNRLYWYRQTLGQGPEFLTYFQNEAQLEKSRLLSDRFSAERPKGSFSTLEIQRTEQGDSAMYLCASAPRQITDTQYFGPGTRLTVL.

J is TRBJ1-5 and V is TRBV3-1 (or the pseudogene TRBV3-2); possibly TRBD1 for D (5 bases). CDR1 and CDR2 (germline): LGHDT, YNNKEL (reference sequence). This CDR3 region has 14 residues. Trimming shortened V by 3 bases and J by 5 bases, and 11 bases separated the two germline ends. In DNA, the CDR3 is TGTGCCAGCAGCCATTGGGGGGGGGATCAGCCCCAGCATTTT. Protein product: CASSHWGGDQPQHF.